This TCR beta chain was found in a study of Ad26.COV2.S vaccination and SARS-CoV-2 variants. CDR1 is KGHSH, CDR2 LQKENI, per germline. This CDR3 has 15 amino acids. Trimming removed 8 bases at V and 10 bases at J, with 26 bases between. This clone came up once. The treatment is: approximately 18 received Ad26.COV2.S at low or high dose, single or two shots; roughly five received placebo; per-sample allocation not given. Sampling occurred on day 63 after the first vaccine or placebo injection. TCRdb keeps only in-frame clones here, not all; method: immunoSEQ multiplex PCR. The data contain approximately 460,000 clones, roughly nine tenths of them singletons.

This TCR was sampled from a person between 18 and 59 years old who received the Ad26.COV2.S COVID-19 vaccine or a placebo. The chain has TRBV18 and TRBJ1-2, with D tentatively TRBD1 (5 bases). Sequenced here: peripheral blood, sampled in a trial of Ad26.COV2.S vaccine versus placebo. The CDR3 DNA sequence: TGTGCCAGCCGGCCGGGGCAAGGAACCGGGCATACCTACACCTTC. Its protein is CASRPGQGTGHTYTF.